This TCR beta chain is drawn from a study of cytomegalovirus exposure and HLA in healthy donors. Study outcomes and limitations: In a later analysis, HLA-associated beta chains showed higher expansion and lower generation probabilities than comparable chains. In a later analysis, TCR beta V- and J-gene trimming was associated with a missense DCLRE1C variant. Across HLA loci, a later analysis found differing TCR association rates, with DRB1 most and HLA-C fewest. Available immune exposure information was restricted to CMV serostatus only.

CDR3 size: 16 residues. The V gene's germline CDR1 is SGHRS and CDR2 YFSETQ. The V gene lost 0 bases and the J gene lost 4 bases, with 15 bases spanning the gap. Primers: 60 Vbeta forward and 13 Jbeta reverse. Data came from immunoSEQ multiplex PCR; TCRdb stores just in-frame clones and leaves some out. The sample includes about 190,000 clones, about 80% of them seen just once. With regard to this clone: Antigen specificity is unknown.

The gene calls are TRBV5-1 and TRBJ2-3, with D possibly TRBD1 on 5 matching bases. The TCR originated in a woman aged 45-59 years in good health and CMV-seropositive. The material sequenced was PBMCs. CDR3 nucleotides: TGCGCCAGCAGCTTGGCCCAGGTTAGCAGGGCAGATACGCAGTATTTT. This gives the protein CASSLAQVSRADTQYF.